This T cell receptor beta chain was captured by sequencing in a study of T cell repertoires in cytomegalovirus infection. The CDR3 sequence is 12 residues long. MiXCR, applied by TCRdb to the reads, yields one record per CDR3 protein. The data hold approximately 730,000 distinct CDR3 sequences, with just under 30% observed a single time. This clonotype was seen more than once but under ten times. Its antigen is not known. One end of the junction varies from germline; a read error may be responsible. This TCR came from a human donor in good health (CMV status not recorded). Some clones in this sample may be carry-over from other donors' samples. The source material was cultured CD8+ T cells from PBMCs, sampled from culture after CMV antigen stimulation. This chain joins TRBV12-3 or TRBV12-4 and TRBJ1-4, with D maybe TRBD1 (5 bases). The DNA of the CDR3 is TGTGCCAGCAGGACCGGGACTTCCCCGACGAATTTT. This sequence encodes CASRTGTSPTNF.